Presented here are 13 T cell receptor beta chains from one specimen sequenced in a study of cytomegalovirus exposure and HLA in healthy donors. The PCR employed 60 Vbeta primers together with 13 Jbeta primers. The protocol was immunoSEQ multiplex PCR, while the TCRdb copy is restricted to in-frame clones and leaves out a portion. This sample has under 130,000 clones, with 65% to 85% found just once. The source material was PBMCs. Receptors originate from a man between 18 and 35 years old in good health and CMV-seronegative.

The CDR3 spells CASSLGTGGMKYF. The CDR3 DNA is TGTGCCAGCAGCTTGGGGACAGGGGGTATGAAGTACTTC. This chain links TRBV5-6 with TRBJ2-4; 10 bases align to TRBD1. Germline V gene data show CDR1 as SGHDT and CDR2 as YYEEEE. The length of the CDR3 is 13 residues. Germline trimming cut 0 bases from V and 14 bases from J; bases unmatched to any gene: 5.

This sequence joins TRBV7-3 and TRBJ2-2; a weak D match, TRBD1 (5 bases). The CDR3 covers 17 residues. Germline CDR1 SGHTA, CDR2 FQGTGA. Trimming took off 2 bases at V and 6 bases at J, with 19 bases between the two ends. The CDR3 here is CASSLRIGRVAAGELFF. In nucleotides, the CDR3 is TGTGCCAGCAGCTTACGTATTGGCAGGGTGGCAGCCGGGGAGCTGTTTTTT.

This clone was seen only a few times. The chain recombines TRBV4-3 with TRBJ1-4; TRBD1 agrees at 12 bases. Losses at the gene ends were 0 bases for V and 0 bases for J; bases not matched to a gene: 11. The germline CDR1 and CDR2 sequences are LGHNA and YSLEER. The CDR3 extends over 21 amino acids. The CDR3 here is CASSQEAGTGGLEATNEKLFF. The CDR3 DNA sequence: TGCGCCAGCAGCCAAGAGGCCGGGACAGGGGGCTTGGAGGCAACTAATGAAAAACTGTTTTTT.

The V gene is TRBV10-2, the J gene TRBJ2-6; 7 positions match TRBD2. CDR1 is WSHSY and CDR2 is SAAADI in the germline V gene. CDR3 size: 15 residues. V lost 8 bases to trimming and J lost 3 bases; unmatched junction nucleotides: 7. The CDR3 bases are TGCGCCAGCGGCCGTGGGGAGGGTGGGGCCAACGTCCTGACTTTC. Translating gives CASGRGEGGANVLTF.

This rearrangement joins TRBV5-3 to TRBJ2-7; D is perhaps TRBD2 (5 bases). TRBV5-3 is identified as an open reading frame with a role that is uncertain. V shed 0 bases and J shed 3 bases, with 16 bases lying between them. The CDR3 has 16 amino acids. CDR3 sequence (DNA): TGTGCCAGAAGCTTGGAGTTTCGGTTCAGCGGCTACGAGCAGTACTTC. It yields the protein CARSLEFRFSGYEQYF.

The rearrangement joins TRBV5-1 to TRBJ2-7; 8 bases fit TRBD1. J was trimmed by 5 bases and V by 4 bases; bases with no gene match: 8. CDR1 and CDR2 from the germline V gene are SGHRS and YFSETQ. The CDR3 contains 14 residues. CDR3 sequence: CASSMTGATHEQYF. In DNA form, the CDR3 reads TGCGCCAGCAGCATGACAGGGGCTACCCACGAGCAGTACTTC. Drawing the rest from reference TRBV5-1 and TRBJ2-7, the complete variable domain is KAGVTQTPRYLIKTRGQQVTLSCSPISGHRSVSWYQQTPGQGLQFLFEYFSETQRNKGNFPGRFSGRQFSNSRSEMNVSTLELGDSALYLCASSMTGATHEQYFGPGTRLTVT.

The rearrangement uses TRBV6-5 and TRBJ1-5; 12 bases line up with TRBD1. The junction had 3 bases not matched to a gene; V was cut back by 5 bases and J by 7 bases. The germline gives CDR1 MNHEY, CDR2 SVGAGI. The CDR3 extends over 14 amino acids. CDR3 in DNA: TGTGCCAGCAGTGAGGGGACAGGGGGCCAGCCCCAGCATTTT. It encodes CASSEGTGGQPQHF.

The rearrangement links TRBV9 to TRBJ2-1; no firm D call. Germline V gives CDR1 SGDLS, CDR2 YYNGEE. The CDR3 consists of 12 residues. Deletions cut 3 bases from V and 13 bases from J, with 14 bases between. The CDR3 is CASSAWAIKQFF. CDR3 in DNA: TGTGCCAGCAGCGCTTGGGCTATCAAACAGTTCTTC.

The table lists this clone with a count of one. CDR3 sequence reads: CASNTGGAREKLFF. In DNA, the CDR3 is TGTGCCTCAAATACAGGGGGCGCGCGGGAAAAACTGTTTTTT. This chain connects TRBV30 to TRBJ1-4, with TRBD1 matching over 9 bases. There are 14 residues in the CDR3. Germline V gene data show CDR1 as GTSNPN and CDR2 as SVGIG (reference sequence). With 7 bases clipped from V and 8 bases from J, the junction kept 11 bases outside the gene matches. The full variable domain, completed using reference TRBV30 and TRBJ1-4, is SQTIHQWPATLVQPVGSPLSLECTVEGTSNPNLYWYRQAAGRGLQLLFYSVGIGQISSEVPQNLSASRPQDRQFILSSKKLLLSDSGFYLCASNTGGAREKLFFGSGTQLSVL.

The chain joins TRBV18 to TRBJ1-1; D is unresolved. Germline V CDR1 and CDR2: KGHSH, LQKENI. V lost 4 bases to trimming and J lost 5 bases, with 8 bases between them. This CDR3 contains 12 residues. For the CDR3, the DNA is TGTGCCAGCTCACTCGCAGTAACTGAAGCTTTCTTT. Amino acids: CASSLAVTEAFF.

The rearrangement links TRBV7-2 to TRBJ1-4; D is perhaps TRBD1 (5 bases). Germline assignment: CDR1 SGHTA and CDR2 FQGNSA. The CDR3 spans 12 residues. Trimming pared 5 bases from V and 8 bases from J, leaving 9 bases between. CDR3 in DNA: TGTGCCAGCAGCACAAACAGGGAAAAACTGTTTTTT. It specifies CASSTNREKLFF.

V and J are TRBV18 and TRBJ1-3, with D unclear. V was clipped by 2 bases and J by 7 bases, with 18 bases between them. The germline V gene encodes CDR1 KGHSH and CDR2 LQKENI. The CDR3 sequence is 16 residues long. For the CDR3, the DNA is TGTGCCAGCTCACCATTTACCACAGCCTCGAGTAACACCATATATTTT. This gives the protein CASSPFTTASSNTIYF.

The chain links TRBV6-6 to TRBJ1-3, with a tentative D call TRBD1 (6 bases). The CDR3 has 15 residues. The ends were cut back, 2 bases at V and 4 bases at J, with 12 bases in the middle. The germline V gene encodes CDR1 MNHNY and CDR2 SVGAGI (reference sequence). As DNA, the CDR3 is TGTGCCAGCAGTTACCCTACAGGGTCAGGAAACACCATATATTTT. It codes for CASSYPTGSGNTIYF.